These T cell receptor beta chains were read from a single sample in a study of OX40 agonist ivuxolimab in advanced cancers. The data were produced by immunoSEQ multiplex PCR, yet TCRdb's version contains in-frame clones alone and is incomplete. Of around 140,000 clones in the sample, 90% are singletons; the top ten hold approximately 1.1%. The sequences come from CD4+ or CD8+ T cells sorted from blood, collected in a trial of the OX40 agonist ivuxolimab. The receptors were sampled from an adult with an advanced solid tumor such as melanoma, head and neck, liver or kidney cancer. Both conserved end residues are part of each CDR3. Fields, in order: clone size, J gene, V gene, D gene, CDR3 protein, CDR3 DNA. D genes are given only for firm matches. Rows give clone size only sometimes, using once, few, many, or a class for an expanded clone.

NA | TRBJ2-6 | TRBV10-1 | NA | CASSGGVGTQDSGANVLTF | TGCGCCAGCAGTGGGGGCGTGGGGACGCAAGACTCTGGGGCCAACGTCCTGACTTTC
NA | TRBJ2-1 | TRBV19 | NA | CASSRASYNEQFF | TGTGCCAGTAGTAGGGCTTCGTACAATGAGCAGTTCTTC
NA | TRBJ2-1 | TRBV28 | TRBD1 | CASSSLGQVLPEQFF | TGTGCCAGCAGCTCCCTCGGACAGGTCTTACCCGAGCAGTTCTTC
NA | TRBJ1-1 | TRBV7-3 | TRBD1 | CASSPGQVMNTEAFF | TGTGCCAGCAGCCCGGGACAGGTGATGAACACTGAAGCTTTCTTT
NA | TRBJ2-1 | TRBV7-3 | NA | CASRGNGSYEQFF | TGTGCCAGCAGAGGGAACGGGAGCTATGAGCAGTTCTTC
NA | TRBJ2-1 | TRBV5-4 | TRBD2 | CASSLGSGNSYNEQFF | TGTGCCAGCAGCTTGGGTAGCGGGAACTCCTACAATGAGCAGTTCTTC
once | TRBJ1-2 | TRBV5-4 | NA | CASSLVGVDGYTF | TGTGCCAGCAGCTTGGTAGGGGTCGATGGCTACACCTTC
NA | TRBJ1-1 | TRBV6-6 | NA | CASSYLWDTEAFF | TGTGCCAGCAGTTACTTATGGGACACTGAAGCTTTCTTT
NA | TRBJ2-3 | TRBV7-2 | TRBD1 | CASSSLGQTDTQYF | TGTGCCAGCAGCTCGTTGGGACAGACAGATACGCAGTATTTT
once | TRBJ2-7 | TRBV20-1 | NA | CSASLRDEQYF | TGCAGTGCTAGCCTGAGGGACGAGCAGTACTTC
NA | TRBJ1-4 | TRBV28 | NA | CASSSGVANEKLFF | TGTGCCAGCAGCTCAGGGGTGGCTAATGAAAAACTGTTTTTT
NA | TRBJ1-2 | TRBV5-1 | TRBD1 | CASSLAEAGGVLGYTF | TGCGCCAGCAGCTTGGCCGAGGCAGGGGGCGTGCTTGGCTACACCTTC
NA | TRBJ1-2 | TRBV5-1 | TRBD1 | CASSQGQGTDGYTF | TGCGCCAGCAGCCAAGGACAGGGGACCGACGGCTACACCTTC
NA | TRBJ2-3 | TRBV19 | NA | CASSITGPWDTQYF | TGTGCCAGTAGTATCACGGGCCCCTGGGATACGCAGTATTTT
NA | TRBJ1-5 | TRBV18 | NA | CASSPGDTPQHF | TGTGCCAGCTCACCGGGGGACACTCCCCAGCATTTT
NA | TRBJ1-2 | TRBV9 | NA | CASSPAGTYGYTF | TGTGCCAGCAGCCCCGCAGGGACCTATGGCTACACCTTC
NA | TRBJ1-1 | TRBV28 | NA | CASSPTRVRGTEAFF | TGTGCCAGCAGTCCCACAAGGGTACGGGGCACTGAAGCTTTCTTT
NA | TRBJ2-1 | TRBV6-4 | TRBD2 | CASSDKRAGGPSYNEQFF | TGTGCCAGCAGTGATAAAAGAGCGGGAGGGCCCTCCTACAATGAGCAGTTCTTC
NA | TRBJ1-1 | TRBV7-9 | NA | CASSPFQSGTEAFF | TGTGCCAGCAGCCCGTTTCAATCGGGCACTGAAGCTTTCTTT
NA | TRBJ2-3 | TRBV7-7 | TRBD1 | CASSPQGAGTDTQYF | TGTGCTAGCAGCCCTCAGGGGGCTGGCACAGATACGCAGTATTTT
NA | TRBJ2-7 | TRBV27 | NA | CASSLNGEQYF | TGTGCCAGCAGTTTAAACGGCGAGCAGTACTTC
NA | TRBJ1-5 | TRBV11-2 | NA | CASSFSANQPQHF | TGTGCCAGCAGCTTTTCAGCAAATCAGCCCCAGCATTTT
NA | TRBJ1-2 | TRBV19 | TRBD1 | CASTNRDRGHGYTF | TGTGCCAGTACAAACCGGGACAGGGGGCACGGCTACACCTTC
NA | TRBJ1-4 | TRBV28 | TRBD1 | CASSLGQVNEKLFF | TGTGCCAGCAGTTTAGGACAGGTGAATGAAAAACTGTTTTTT
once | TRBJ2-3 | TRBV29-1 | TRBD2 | CSVETSGGPVSTDTQYF | TGCAGCGTTGAAACTAGCGGGGGACCTGTTAGCACAGATACGCAGTATTTT
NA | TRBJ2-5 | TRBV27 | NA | CASSRDIQETQYF | TGTGCCAGCAGTCGGGACATCCAAGAGACCCAGTACTTC
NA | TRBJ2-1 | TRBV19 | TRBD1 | CASTNPTGGSSYNEQFF | TGTGCCAGTACCAACCCGACAGGGGGTAGCTCCTACAATGAGCAGTTCTTC
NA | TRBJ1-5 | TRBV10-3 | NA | CAISASGPSNQPQHF | TGTGCCATCAGTGCGTCAGGCCCGAGCAATCAGCCCCAGCATTTT
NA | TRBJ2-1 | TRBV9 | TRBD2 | CASSVELGRGDEQFF | TGTGCCAGCAGCGTAGAACTCGGGAGGGGCGATGAGCAGTTCTTC
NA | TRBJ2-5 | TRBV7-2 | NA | CASSRQSQETQYF | TGTGCCAGCAGCAGACAGTCCCAAGAGACCCAGTACTTC
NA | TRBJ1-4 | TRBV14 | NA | CASSLQGVDEKLFF | TGTGCCAGCAGCCTACAGGGCGTGGATGAAAAACTGTTTTTT
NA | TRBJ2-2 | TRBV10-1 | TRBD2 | CASTGGPNTGELFF | TGCGCCAGCACGGGGGGACCGAACACCGGGGAGCTGTTTTTT
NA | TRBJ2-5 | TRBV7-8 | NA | CASSLERLETQYF | TGTGCCAGCAGCTTAGAGAGGTTAGAGACCCAGTACTTC
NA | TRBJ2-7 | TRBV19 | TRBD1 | CASTHGAGGRYEQYF | TGTGCCAGTACCCACGGGGCAGGGGGCCGATACGAGCAGTACTTC
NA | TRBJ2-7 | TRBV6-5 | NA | CASSLRDTSYEQYF | TGTGCCAGCAGTTTGAGAGACACCTCCTACGAGCAGTACTTC
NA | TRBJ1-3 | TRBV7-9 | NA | CASSHRNTIYF | TGTGCCAGCAGCCACCGCAACACCATATATTTT
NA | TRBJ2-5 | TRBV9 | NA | CASSKAPAETQYF | TGTGCCAGCAGCAAAGCCCCGGCCGAGACCCAGTACTTC
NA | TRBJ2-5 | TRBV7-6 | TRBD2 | CASSLRLTGGRETQYF | TGTGCCAGCAGCCTCCGTTTGACGGGGGGTCGGGAGACCCAGTACTTC
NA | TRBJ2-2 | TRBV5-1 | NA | CASSDGNTGELFF | TGCGCCAGCTCGGACGGAAACACCGGGGAGCTGTTTTTT
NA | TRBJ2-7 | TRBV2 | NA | CASSALNGEQYF | TGTGCCAGCAGTGCTTTAAATGGCGAGCAGTACTTC
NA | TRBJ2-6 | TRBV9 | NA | CASSPTFASGANVLTF | TGTGCCAGCAGCCCAACCTTTGCCTCTGGGGCCAACGTCCTGACTTTC
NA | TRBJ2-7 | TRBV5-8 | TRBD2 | CASSLVAGGPGSYEQYF | TGTGCCAGCAGCTTGGTTGCGGGAGGGCCTGGCTCCTACGAGCAGTACTTC
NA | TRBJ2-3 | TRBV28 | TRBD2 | CASNLFSGSSTDTQYF | TGTGCCAGCAACCTCTTTAGCGGGAGTAGCACAGATACGCAGTATTTT
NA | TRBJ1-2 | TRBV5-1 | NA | CASNPAPGDYGYTF | TGCGCCAGCAACCCTGCCCCCGGGGACTATGGCTACACCTTC
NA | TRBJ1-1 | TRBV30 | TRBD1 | CAWERGQAYPKGTEAFF | TGTGCCTGGGAACGAGGACAGGCGTATCCTAAGGGAACTGAAGCTTTCTTT
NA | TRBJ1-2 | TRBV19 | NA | CASSNQATSGYTF | TGTGCCAGTAGTAACCAGGCCACTTCTGGCTACACCTTC
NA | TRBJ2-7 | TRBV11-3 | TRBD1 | CASSNPGGASDEQYF | TGTGCCAGCAGCAATCCAGGGGGAGCCTCGGACGAGCAGTACTTC
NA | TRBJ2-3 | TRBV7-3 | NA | CASSSRGVEDTQYF | TGTGCCAGCAGCTCCCGCGGAGTGGAAGATACGCAGTATTTT
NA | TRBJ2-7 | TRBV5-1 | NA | CASSLEGSGYEQYF | TGCGCCAGCAGCTTGGAGGGCAGCGGCTACGAGCAGTACTTC
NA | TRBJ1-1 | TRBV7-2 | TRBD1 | CASSLVSTGGPIRGTEAFF | TGTGCCAGCAGCTTAGTCTCCACAGGGGGGCCTATTAGAGGCACTGAAGCTTTCTTT